This T cell receptor beta chain was sequenced during a study of blood T cell repertoires in COVID-19. On the study more broadly: PBMCs, B-cell-depleted T cells, or T cells provided the cDNA or gDNA that made up the material.

Germline assignment: CDR1 LNHDA and CDR2 SQIVND (reference sequence). CDR3 size: 16 residues. V trimming: 5 bases; J trimming: 2 bases; junction bases outside the gene matches: 10. Participants were aged roughly 18 to 90 years, lived in some 23 US areas, and enrolled virtually. Some clones are missing from TCRdb's copy, which holds only in-frame ones; the method was immunoSEQ multiplex PCR. The profile covers 150,000 to 200,000 clones, with about 90% appearing a single time and 1.2% taken by the ten largest. Sequencing was performed on PBMCs or T cells enriched from blood (not recorded which). The origin of this receptor is a human donor with acute COVID-19. The donor label of this sample is uncertain. The V gene is TRBV19, the J gene TRBJ2-3, with 7 bases matching TRBD1. The CDR3 DNA reads as TGTGCCAGTAGTTACAGGGGAGTACGGGTCACAGATACGCAGTATTTT. It is translated as CASSYRGVRVTDTQYF.